The entry that follows covers one TCR beta chain sequence. TCRdb keeps only in-frame clones here, not all; method: immunoSEQ multiplex PCR. The sample has 150,000 or so clones, roughly nine tenths seen once. Germline V lookup: CDR1 MGHRA, CDR2 YSYEKL. This CDR3 is 14 amino acids long. The V gene lost 1 base and the J gene lost 7 bases, with 14 bases spanning the gap. The sample comes from a study of blood T cell repertoires in COVID-19. The sequence was collected from a woman aged 40-49 years who had been exposed to COVID-19. The chain has TRBV4-1 and TRBJ2-7; D possibly corresponds to TRBD1 (6 bases). Sequencing was done on a sample of PBMCs or T cells enriched from blood (not recorded which). CDR3 sequence: CASSQVSTGWEQYF. CDR3 sequence (DNA): TGCGCCAGCAGCCAAGTCTCTACAGGGTGGGAGCAGTACTTC.